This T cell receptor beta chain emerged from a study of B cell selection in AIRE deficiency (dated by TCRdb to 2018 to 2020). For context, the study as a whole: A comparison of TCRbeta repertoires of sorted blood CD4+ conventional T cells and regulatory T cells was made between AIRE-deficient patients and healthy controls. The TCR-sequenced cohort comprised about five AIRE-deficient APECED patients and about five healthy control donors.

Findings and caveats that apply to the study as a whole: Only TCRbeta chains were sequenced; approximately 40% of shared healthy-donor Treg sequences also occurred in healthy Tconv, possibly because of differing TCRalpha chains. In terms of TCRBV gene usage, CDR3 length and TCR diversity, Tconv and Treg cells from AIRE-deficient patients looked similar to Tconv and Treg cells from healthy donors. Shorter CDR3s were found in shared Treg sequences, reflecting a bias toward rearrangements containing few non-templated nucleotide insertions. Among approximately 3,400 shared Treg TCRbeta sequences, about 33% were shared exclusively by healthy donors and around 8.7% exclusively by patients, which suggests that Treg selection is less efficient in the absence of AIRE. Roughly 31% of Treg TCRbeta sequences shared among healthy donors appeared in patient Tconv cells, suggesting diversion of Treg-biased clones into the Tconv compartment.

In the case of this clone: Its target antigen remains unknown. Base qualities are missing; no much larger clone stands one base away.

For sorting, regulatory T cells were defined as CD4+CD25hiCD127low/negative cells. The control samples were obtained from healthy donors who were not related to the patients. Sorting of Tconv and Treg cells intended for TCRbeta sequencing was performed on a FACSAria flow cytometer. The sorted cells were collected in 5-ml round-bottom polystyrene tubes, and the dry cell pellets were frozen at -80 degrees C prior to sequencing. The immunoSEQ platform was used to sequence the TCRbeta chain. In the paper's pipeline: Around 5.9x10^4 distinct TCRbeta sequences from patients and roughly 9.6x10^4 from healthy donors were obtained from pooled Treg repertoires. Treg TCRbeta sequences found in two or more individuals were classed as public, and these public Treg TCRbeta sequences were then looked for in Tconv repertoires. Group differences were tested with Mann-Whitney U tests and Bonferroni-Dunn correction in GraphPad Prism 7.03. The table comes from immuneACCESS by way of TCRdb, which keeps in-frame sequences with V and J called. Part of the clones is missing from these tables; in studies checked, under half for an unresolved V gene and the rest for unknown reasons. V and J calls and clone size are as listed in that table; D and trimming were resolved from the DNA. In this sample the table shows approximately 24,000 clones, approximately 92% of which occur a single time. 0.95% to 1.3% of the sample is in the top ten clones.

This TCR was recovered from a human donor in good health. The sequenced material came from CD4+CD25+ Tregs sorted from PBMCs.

Read as DNA, the sequence is TGTGCCAGCAGCTTTGGACTAGTCGGGCTGGACAATGAGCAGTTCTTC. The translation is CASSFGLVGLDNEQFF. In this chain, TRBV5-4 is recombined with TRBJ2-1, with TRBD2 identical over 7 junction bases. The CDR3, from cysteine to phenylalanine, totals 16 residues. Only CDR3 DNA is held: 48 bases, read in frame from base 1. Via the germline V gene (reference sequence), CDR1 is SGHNT and CDR2 YYREEE. Ends trimmed: V by 2 bases, J by 5 bases; bases unmatched to a gene: 10. Supplemented by the reference TRBV5-4 and TRBJ2-1 proteins around the CDR3, the complete variable domain is ETGVTQSPTHLIKTRGQQVTLRCSSQSGHNTVSWYQQALGQGPQFIFQYYREEENGRGNFPPRFSGLQFPNYSSELNVNALELDDSALYLCASSFGLVGLDNEQFFGPGTRLTVL.